Listed here are 11 T cell receptor beta chains from one sample, sequenced in a study of graft-versus-host responses after intestinal transplantation. This table comes from immunoSEQ multiplex PCR, and its TCRdb copy is limited to in-frame clones, with some not included. This table has about 93,000 clones, 90% to 95% appearing once. No antigen is known for these receptors. The sample consisted of unstimulated CD8+ T cells sorted from spleen or lymph node cells, taken before intestinal transplant. These receptors all stem from a human donor who received an intestinal transplant.

This chain connects TRBV7-9 to TRBJ2-1, with 9 nucleotides matching TRBD1. Germline CDR1 reads SEHNR; CDR2 reads FQNEAQ (reference sequence). The CDR3 length is 15 residues. J gave up 4 bases and V 2 bases, and 3 bases lay outside the gene matches. The DNA of the CDR3 is TGTGCCAGCAGCTTATCACAGGGGGCGTACAATGAGCAGTTCTTC. This gives the protein CASSLSQGAYNEQFF.

On this clone itself: The junction shows a germline mismatch at one end, possibly a read error. CDR3 residues: CASSLGGTYSEQFF. The CDR3, as DNA: TGTGCCAGCAGTTTGGGGGGAACCTACAGTGAGCAGTTCTTC. The chain couples TRBV27 to TRBJ2-1; D possibly corresponds to TRBD2 (6 bases). CDR1 is MNHEY, CDR2 SMNVEV, per germline (reference sequence). The CDR3 loop spans 14 amino acids.

V is TRBV27 and J is TRBJ1-5; D possibly corresponds to TRBD1 (5 bases). This CDR3 has 13 amino acids. Germline V gene sequence: CDR1 MNHEY, CDR2 SMNVEV (reference sequence). The ends were cut back, 3 bases at V and 6 bases at J, with 9 bases in the middle. CDR3 sequence (DNA): TGTGCCAGCAGTTTTGGCAGGGCTCAGCCCCAGCATTTT. It encodes CASSFGRAQPQHF.

For the CDR3, the DNA is TGTGCCAGCAGCGTAGGTGCGGGGGCTGGCTACGAGCAGTACTTC. It translates to CASSVGAGAGYEQYF. The V call is TRBV9, the J call TRBJ2-7; weak D call: TRBD2 (7 bases). Germline CDR1 is SGDLS and CDR2 is YYNGEE. V was shortened by 0 bases and J by 3 bases, with 13 bases between the two germline ends. The CDR3 length is 15 residues.

The J gene is TRBJ2-5, the V gene TRBV11-2, with 10 bases fitting TRBD2. V was pared by 4 bases and J by 2 bases, with 4 bases of the junction left unmatched. Germline V gives CDR1 SGHAT, CDR2 FQNNGV. This CDR3 has 15 residues. CDR3 DNA sequence: TGTGCCAGCAGCTATAGCGGGGGGCCTCAAGAGACCCAGTACTTC. Amino acid sequence: CASSYSGGPQETQYF.

The V call is TRBV19, the J call TRBJ2-3; the match to TRBD2 covers 10 bases. Germline trimming cut 9 bases from V and 3 bases from J; bases unmatched to any gene: 3. The CDR3 length is 13 residues. CDR1 is LNHDA and CDR2 is SQIVND in the germline V gene (reference sequence). In nucleotides, the CDR3 is TGTGCCAGCGGAGCGGGGGGGACAGATACGCAGTATTTT. It codes for CASGAGGTDTQYF.

The gene calls are TRBV6-5 and TRBJ1-1; TRBD1 is a possible D gene (6 bases). Deletions cut 5 bases from V and 8 bases from J, with 15 bases between. The CDR3 has 13 residues. From germline, CDR1 is MNHEY and CDR2 SVGAGI. The CDR3 nucleotides read TGTGCCAGCAGTCCAGGGGACGGCCGAGAAGCTTTCTTT. Amino acids: CASSPGDGREAFF.

Written as DNA, the CDR3 is TGCGCCAGCAGCCAAGATTTCCAGGGCACTAACTATGGCTACACCTTC. This sequence encodes CASSQDFQGTNYGYTF. V usage is TRBV4-1 and J usage is TRBJ1-2, with D possibly matching TRBD1 (5 bases). This CDR3 comprises 16 residues. Germline values: CDR1 MGHRA, CDR2 YSYEKL. Trimming removed 0 bases from V and 0 bases from J, with 11 bases in between.

The chain links TRBV7-6 to TRBJ1-6; perhaps TRBD1 as D (5 bases). CDR3 size: 15 residues. The ends were cut back, 8 bases at V and 2 bases at J, with 13 bases in the middle. Germline V gives CDR1 SGHVS, CDR2 FNYEAQ. The CDR3 region has the DNA TGTGCCAGCCAAGCGGGACCGACCTATAATTCACCCCTCCACTTT. Translated: CASQAGPTYNSPLHF.

V gene TRBV6-1 combines with J gene TRBJ2-7; D uncertain. Trimming stripped 3 bases from V and 2 bases from J, with 14 bases between. Germline CDR1 MNHNS, CDR2 SASEGT. There are 15 residues in the CDR3. The CDR3 region is CASSESAVWTYEQYF. The CDR3 DNA sequence: TGTGCCAGCAGTGAGTCGGCGGTTTGGACCTACGAGCAGTACTTC.

V gene TRBV7-9 combines with J gene TRBJ2-3; 11 nucleotides line up with TRBD2. There are 15 residues in the CDR3. Trimming cost V 4 bases and J 2 bases; bases outside gene matches: 2. Looked up from germline, CDR1 is SEHNR and CDR2 is FQNEAQ (reference sequence). The CDR3 DNA follows: TGTGCCAGCAGCTCGACTAGCGGGGCCACAGATACGCAGTATTTT. Translation gives CASSSTSGATDTQYF.